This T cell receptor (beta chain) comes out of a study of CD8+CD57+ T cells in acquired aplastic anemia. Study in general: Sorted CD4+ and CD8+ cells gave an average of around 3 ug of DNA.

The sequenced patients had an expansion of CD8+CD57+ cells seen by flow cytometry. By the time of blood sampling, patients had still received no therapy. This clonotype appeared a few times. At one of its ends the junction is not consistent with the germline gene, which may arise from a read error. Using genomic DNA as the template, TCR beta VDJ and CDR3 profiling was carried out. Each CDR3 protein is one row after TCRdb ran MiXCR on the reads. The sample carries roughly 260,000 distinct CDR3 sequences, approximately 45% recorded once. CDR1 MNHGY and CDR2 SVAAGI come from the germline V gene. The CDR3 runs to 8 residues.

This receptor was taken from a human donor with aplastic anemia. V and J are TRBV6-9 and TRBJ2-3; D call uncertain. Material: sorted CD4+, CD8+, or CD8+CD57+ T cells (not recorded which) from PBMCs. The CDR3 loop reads CPVDTQYF. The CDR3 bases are TGCCCCGTGGATACGCAGTATTTT.